The source of this T cell receptor (beta chain) is a study of CXCR3-negative and CXCR3-positive naive CD8 T cells. Study outcomes and limitations: Similarly elevated diversity marked both naive subsets, with memory CD8+ cells showing far lower diversity.

To note about this clonotype: The antigen is not known.

The TRB cDNA libraries were prepared by 5' RACE with UMI labels. From its re-call of the 5' RACE reads, TCRdb lists each CDR3 protein once, without DNA. The listing records 150,000 or so distinct CDR3 sequences. Germline V gene data show CDR1 as ENHRY and CDR2 as SYGVKD. The CDR3 is 16 amino acids. The V gene is TRBV10-3, the J gene TRBJ2-3; the TCRdb call, TRBD1, lacks DNA for checking. Source material: naive CXCR3- CD8+ T cells from blood. Subset noted: CD45RO-CCR7+CD27+CD95- naive CD8+ T cells lacking CXCR3 (TNR3-). This TCR came from a human donor in good health. Some clones in this sample may be carry-over from other donors' samples. The CDR3 sequence is CAISFGTRGPTDTQYF.